The 27 T cell receptor beta chains below were found in one sample sequenced in a study. TCRdb re-analysed the 5' RACE reads in MiXCR, keeping a single row per CDR3 protein. This repertoire shows roughly 56,000 distinct CDR3 sequences, almost 30% found once; its top ten account for 2% to 2.5%. Sequences were obtained from tumor-infiltrating naive CD4+ T cells sorted from the breast tumor. Subset of the sample: naive CD4+ T cells, CD4+CD45RA+CD25-. These receptors were collected from a female donor with breast cancer.

This clonotype was found a few times. One end of the junction is discordant with germline, which a read error may explain. This sequence joins TRBV25-1 and TRBJ1-6; D is ambiguous. The CDR3 has 12 residues. The V gene's germline CDR1 is MGHDK and CDR2 SYGVNS. The CDR3 reads CASSESGSSLHF. For the CDR3, the DNA is TGTGCCAGCAGTGAATCTGGTTCATCCCTCCACTTT.

This clonotype was found many times. The chain joins TRBV2 to TRBJ2-7; the match to TRBD2 covers 13 bases. CDR3 length equals 15 residues. Trimming removed 8 bases from V and 2 bases from J; junction bases left unmatched: 6. The germline V gene encodes CDR1 SNHLY and CDR2 FYNNEI. The CDR3 is CASGGLAGNPYEQYF. The DNA of the CDR3 is TGTGCCAGCGGGGGACTAGCGGGGAACCCCTACGAGCAGTACTTC.

This clonotype appeared many times. This chain joins TRBV20-1 and TRBJ2-6; D gene ambiguous. The V end was cut by 3 bases, the J end by 2 bases, with 8 bases between. Germline loops: CDR1 DFQATT, CDR2 SNEGSKA (reference sequence). The CDR3 extends over 14 amino acids. CDR3 sequence reads: CSASNKAGANVLTF. CDR3 DNA: TGCAGTGCTAGTAATAAAGCTGGGGCCAACGTCCTGACTTTC.

V gene TRBV15 combines with J gene TRBJ2-3; 10 nucleotides match TRBD1. Germline CDR1 reads LNHNV; CDR2 reads YYDKDF (reference sequence). CDR3 length: 15 residues. Losses at the gene ends were 5 bases for V and 3 bases for J; bases not matched to a gene: 5. The CDR3 nucleotides are TGTGCCACCAGCCCGGGACAGGGGAGGACAGATACGCAGTATTTT. It codes for CATSPGQGRTDTQYF.

This clonotype was found a few times. V usage is TRBV7-9 and J usage is TRBJ1-5; 9 nucleotides line up with TRBD1. Germline-derived CDR1 and CDR2 are SEHNR and FQNEAQ (reference sequence). Trimming cost V 5 bases and J 6 bases; bases outside gene matches: 5. This CDR3 contains 14 residues. The CDR3 DNA sequence: TGTGCCAGCAGCCCAGGGACAGGGAGTCAGCCCCAGCATTTT. As protein: CASSPGTGSQPQHF.

In this sample, this clonotype turned up many times. The rearrangement links TRBV6-1 to TRBJ2-5, with D unclear. Germline loops: CDR1 MNHNS, CDR2 SASEGT. CDR3 length: 12 amino acids. The germline V and J ends were trimmed by 6 bases and 3 bases, with 8 bases remaining between them. Here the CDR3 DNA reads TGTGCCAGCAGCCCCCGGGAAGAGACCCAGTACTTC. As protein: CASSPREETQYF.

The chain carries TRBV20-1 and TRBJ2-5; TRBD2 agrees at 15 bases. The CDR3 runs to 15 residues. Germline V gene data show CDR1 as DFQATT and CDR2 as SNEGSKA (reference sequence). V was clipped by 1 base and J by 10 bases; unmatched bases: 7. In DNA form, the CDR3 reads TGCAGTGCTAGAGGGGGACTAGCGGGGGGAGGCGGCCAGTACTTC. Its protein product is CSARGGLAGGGGQYF.

This clonotype appeared many times. V is TRBV7-2 and J is TRBJ2-7; D possibly corresponds to TRBD2 (5 bases). Germline V gene lookup returns CDR1 SGHTA and CDR2 FQGNSA. Trimming left V 1 base short and J 0 bases short, with 10 bases between. The CDR3 length is 15 residues. The chain's CDR3 is CASSLGPGGSYEQYF. The CDR3 DNA sequence: TGTGCCAGCAGCTTAGGCCCTGGAGGCTCCTACGAGCAGTACTTC. Together with reference TRBV7-2 and TRBJ2-7, the CDR3 gives the full variable domain: GAGVSQSPSNKVTEKGKDVELRCDPISGHTALYWYRQSLGQGLEFLIYFQGNSAPDKSGLPSDRFSAERTGGSVSTLTIQRTQQEDSAVYLCASSLGPGGSYEQYFGPGTRLTVT.

The chain is built from TRBV12-3 or TRBV12-4 and TRBJ2-7, with 12 nucleotides matching TRBD2. CDR3 length equals 15 residues. V gave up 6 bases and J gave up 0 bases; unmatched junction bases: 3. CDR3 coding DNA: TGTGCCAGCAGCGCTAGCGGGAGGGCCTCCTACGAGCAGTACTTC. This translates into CASSASGRASYEQYF.

This clonotype was recorded many times. The rearrangement links TRBV6-2 or TRBV6-3 to TRBJ1-1; maybe TRBD1 (5 bases). V lost 9 bases and J lost 3, with 11 bases in between. The CDR3 consists of 12 residues. Per germline, CDR1 MNHEY and CDR2 SVGEGT. The CDR3 nucleotides read TGTGCCAGTGAGGGGTTGTACACTGAAGCTTTCTTT. Its translation: CASEGLYTEAFF.

In this sample, this clonotype turned up a few times. The genes are TRBV29-1 and TRBJ1-1; D possibly corresponds to TRBD1 (6 bases). V lost 6 bases and J 4 bases, leaving 15 bases between the germline ends. The CDR3 runs 13 residues. Germline assignment: CDR1 SQVTM and CDR2 ANQGSEA. In DNA form, the CDR3 reads TGCAGCGTGGAGGGGGGTGGGAGCACTGAAGCTTTCTTT. Its protein is CSVEGGGSTEAFF.

The chain has TRBV5-1 and TRBJ2-7, with D perhaps matching TRBD2 (5 bases). Per germline, CDR1 SGHRS and CDR2 YFSETQ. With 3 bases removed from V and 1 base from J, the gap between germline ends came to 17 bases. The CDR3 consists of 16 residues. The CDR3 DNA is TGCGCCAGCAGCTCCCCCGGCTGGAGGTCATCCTACGAGCAGTACTTC. Translated: CASSSPGWRSSYEQYF.

V is TRBV6-4 and J is TRBJ2-6, with a tentative D call TRBD1 (5 bases). The CDR3 is 16 amino acids. In germline, CDR1 is MRHNA, CDR2 SNTAGT. V lost 3 bases to trimming and J lost 0 bases, with 9 bases between them. The DNA of the CDR3 is TGTGCCAGCAGTGATGGACACCACTCTGGGGCCAACGTCCTGACTTTC. It yields the protein CASSDGHHSGANVLTF.

This clonotype was recorded a few times. This chain connects TRBV5-5 to TRBJ1-1; D is possibly TRBD1 (5 bases). The CDR3 contains 16 residues. Germline V gives CDR1 SGHKS, CDR2 YYEKEE (reference sequence). V lost 1 base and J 5 bases, leaving 18 bases between the germline ends. The CDR3 DNA reads TGTGCCAGCAGCTTGCCGGGACGCAGGTCGTGGACTGAAGCTTTCTTT. This encodes CASSLPGRRSWTEAFF. Based on the CDR3 plus reference TRBV5-5 and TRBJ1-1, the full variable domain is DAGVTQSPTHLIKTRGQQVTLRCSPISGHKSVSWYQQVLGQGPQFIFQYYEKEERGRGNFPDRFSARQFPNYSSELNVNALLLGDSALYLCASSLPGRRSWTEAFFGQGTRLTVV.

This clonotype has a handful of counts. The chain has TRBV7-2 and TRBJ1-4; D gene unclear. The CDR3 is 13 amino acids. Germline CDR1 and CDR2: SGHTA and FQGNSA. V lost 5 bases to trimming and J lost 4 bases, with 8 bases between them. The DNA of the CDR3 is TGTGCCAGCAGCAGGACTTATAATGAAAAACTGTTTTTT. Translated, it gives CASSRTYNEKLFF.

This chain connects TRBV5-5 to TRBJ2-1, with D uncertain. Germline assignment: CDR1 SGHKS and CDR2 YYEKEE (reference sequence). This CDR3 has 15 residues. V was cut by 1 base and J by 1 base, with 9 bases left in between. CDR3 DNA sequence: TGTGCCAGCAGCTTGACACTGGATTCCTACAATGAGCAGTTCTTC. This translates into CASSLTLDSYNEQFF.

By its share, this clonotype is medium-sized (0.01 to 0.1%). CDR3 DNA: TGTGCCAGCAGTCCACTAGCGGGGGGGTACAATGAGCAGTTCTTC. It translates to CASSPLAGGYNEQFF. V gene TRBV2 combines with J gene TRBJ2-1, with 13 bases identical to TRBD2. Germline V gene data show CDR1 as SNHLY and CDR2 as FYNNEI. Trimming cost V 5 bases and J 4 bases; bases outside gene matches: 2. The CDR3 sequence is 15 residues long.

The gene calls are TRBV27 and TRBJ2-7; 7 nucleotides match TRBD1. The germline gives CDR1 MNHEY, CDR2 SMNVEV (reference sequence). Trimming cost V 5 bases and J 0 bases; bases outside gene matches: 7. The CDR3 has 15 residues. CDR3 protein: CASSTYRDSSYEQYF. The CDR3 DNA reads TGTGCCAGCAGTACCTACCGGGACAGCTCCTACGAGCAGTACTTC.

The rearrangement joins TRBV7-9 to TRBJ1-2; D unresolved. CDR3 length equals 13 residues. Trimming pared 5 bases from V and 7 bases from J, leaving 14 bases between. Germline values: CDR1 SEHNR, CDR2 FQNEAQ (reference sequence). DNA of the CDR3: TGTGCCAGCAGCACCCTAGGAGGCTCTGGCTACACCTTC. Amino acid sequence: CASSTLGGSGYTF.

This clonotype was seen a handful of times. The J gene is TRBJ1-2, the V gene TRBV7-9; D call uncertain. The CDR3 runs 14 residues. The V end lost 0 bases, the J end lost 9 bases, and 14 bases lay between the germline ends. CDR1 and CDR2 (germline): SEHNR, FQNEAQ (reference sequence). DNA of the CDR3: TGTGCCAGCAGCTTAGCGTTCGGGAATGAGCGCTACACCTTC. Translation gives CASSLAFGNERYTF.

Regarding this clonotype: At one end the junction does not follow the germline gene, possibly because of a read error. The rearrangement links TRBV10-3 to TRBJ1-1; no firm D call. CDR1 ENHRY and CDR2 SYGVKD come from the germline V gene. The CDR3 length is 13 residues. As DNA, the CDR3 is TGTGCCAACATGGGCAGGTTGAACGCTGAAGCTTTCTTT. This codes for CANMGRLNAEAFF.

There are many counts of this clonotype. The chain uses TRBV6-5 and TRBJ2-5, with 11 bases matching TRBD1. The V and J ends lost 8 bases and 7 bases, in that order; junction bases with no gene match: 12. The CDR3 loop spans 15 amino acids. The germline gives CDR1 MNHEY, CDR2 SVGAGI. The DNA for the CDR3 is TGTGCCAGCGGGACCGGGACAGGGGGAGGCGGGACCCAGTACTTC. Translation: CASGTGTGGGGTQYF.

This clonotype was seen only once. The junction and the germline gene differ at one end; a read error may be behind it. The chain is built from TRBV9 and TRBJ1-5, with D possibly TRBD1 on 5 matching bases. This CDR3 contains 14 residues. Germline V lookup: CDR1 SGDLS, CDR2 YYNGEE. The CDR3 sequence is CASSKTGGDQPRHF. The CDR3 DNA reads as TGTGCCAGCAGCAAGACCGGAGGGGATCAGCCCCGGCATTTT.

The chain employs TRBV6-1 and TRBJ2-3; possible D gene TRBD2, 5 bases. Germline lookup yields CDR1 MNHNS and CDR2 SASEGT. V was pared by 6 bases and J by 1 base, with 17 bases between. The CDR3 runs to 16 residues. CDR3 protein: CASSSIGVFGTDTQYF. CDR3 coding DNA: TGTGCCAGCAGCTCGATCGGGGTTTTCGGCACAGATACGCAGTATTTT.

This clonotype was picked up a small number of times. V and J are TRBV6-5 and TRBJ2-5; no definite D call. Trimming took off 0 bases at V and 5 bases at J, with 13 bases between the two ends. The CDR3 length is 15 residues. Germline values: CDR1 MNHEY, CDR2 SVGAGI. CDR3 sequence: CASSYSRSGWETQYF. The CDR3 nucleotides read TGTGCCAGCAGTTACTCCCGGTCAGGTTGGGAGACCCAGTACTTC.

Only a few counts were recorded for this clonotype. CDR3 sequence (DNA): TGCGCCAGCAGCCAAGGGTTTTCGCCCTCTCATTCACCCCTCCACTTT. It encodes CASSQGFSPSHSPLHF. V is TRBV4-1 and J is TRBJ1-6; D call uncertain. CDR1 is MGHRA and CDR2 is YSYEKL in the germline V gene. This CDR3 has 16 amino acids. V gave up 1 base and J gave up 8 bases, with 15 bases separating them.

This chain joins TRBV29-1 and TRBJ2-1, with 11 bases identical to TRBD2. The CDR3 spans 15 residues. Germline values: CDR1 SQVTM, CDR2 ANQGSEA. V dropped 4 bases and J dropped 6; count of bases not matched to a gene: 8. CDR3 residues: CSVVLAGGMGNEQFF. As DNA, the CDR3 is TGCAGCGTTGTGCTAGCGGGGGGCATGGGCAATGAGCAGTTCTTC.